This T cell receptor beta chain was found in a study of T cells in Graves' hyperthyroidism and ophthalmopathy. Study information: Initial diagnosis, before any treatment, was when peripheral blood was collected.

No progression to ophthalmopathy during 18 months of follow-up defined stable disease. PBMCs were obtained from about 9.9 ml fresh peripheral blood. TCR beta CDR3 regions were amplified from RNA. A set of HTBI primers served as the primers for a first-round RT-PCR of the TCR CDR3. TCRdb passed the multiplex PCR reads through MiXCR, listing each CDR3 protein once. The table shows some 510,000 distinct CDR3 sequences, with less than 25% occurring only once. This CDR3 has 19 amino acids. Germline V CDR1 and CDR2: SGHNT, YENEEA. J gave up 6 bases and V 5 bases, and 24 bases lay outside the gene matches. This clonotype was counted at least ten times. Its antigen is as yet unknown. Whole-study results and caveats: Patients with ophthalmopathy were separated from those with stable hyperthyroidism by a 13 V-J model.

The genes are TRBV11-3 and TRBJ2-7; 8 bases agree with TRBD1. Sequenced sample: blood. The origin of this receptor is a man younger than 30 with Graves' hyperthyroidism. CDR3 in DNA: TGTGCCAGCAGCCCAGGTGGTATGGGGGACAGGCGGCTCCGGGGCGAGCAGTACTTC. As protein: CASSPGGMGDRRLRGEQYF.